What follows is one T cell receptor beta chain and its context. Its antigen is not known. This record comes from a study of shared clonotypes between healthy human individuals. Germline V gene lookup returns CDR1 SGHAT and CDR2 FQNNGV. The ends lost 5 bases at V and 11 bases at J; junction bases unmatched: 10. The CDR3 is made up of 14 amino acids. Study-level findings and limits: Collection of samples was limited to blood; tissue repertoires likely differ.

Repertoires were generated with immunoSEQ multiplex PCR, while TCRdb's copy carries only in-frame clones and drops some. The profile shows about 2.1 million clones, about 93% of them singletons. Naive CD8 cells comprised CD45RO-negative, CCR7-positively selected cells, excluding terminally differentiated effector memory CD45RA+ cells. The J gene is TRBJ2-3, the V gene TRBV11-2, with 10 bases fitting TRBD2. Sequenced input: naive CD8+ T cells from PBMCs. This sequence was found in a man aged 18 to 29 in good health. Some clones in this sample may be carry-over from other donors' samples. CDR3 sequence: CASSPGGLAGEQYF. DNA of the CDR3: TGTGCCAGCAGCCCAGGTGGCCTAGCGGGAGAGCAGTATTTT. The full variable domain, with the rest looked up from reference TRBV11-2 and TRBJ2-3, is EAGVAQSPRYKIIEKRQSVAFWCNPISGHATLYWYQQILGQGPKLLIQFQNNGVVDDSQLPKDRFSAERLKGVDSTLKIQPAKLEDSAVYLCASSPGGLAGEQYFGPGTRLTVL.